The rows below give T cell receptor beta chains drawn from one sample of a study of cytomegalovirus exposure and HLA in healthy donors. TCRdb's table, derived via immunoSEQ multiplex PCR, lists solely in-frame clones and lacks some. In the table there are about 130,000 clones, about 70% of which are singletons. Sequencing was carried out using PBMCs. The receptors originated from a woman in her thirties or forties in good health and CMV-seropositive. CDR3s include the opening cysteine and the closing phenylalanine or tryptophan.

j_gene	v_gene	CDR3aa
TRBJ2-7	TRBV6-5	CASSYSMARSYEQYF
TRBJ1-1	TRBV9	CASSVGSEVLTGVNTEAFF
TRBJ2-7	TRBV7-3	CASSSGDRGHYEQYF
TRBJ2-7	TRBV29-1	CSVLLYEQYF
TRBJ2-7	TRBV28	CASTKQGTIYEQYF
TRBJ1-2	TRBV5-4	CASSLMAVYGYTF
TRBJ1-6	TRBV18	CASSPRQGRSPLHF
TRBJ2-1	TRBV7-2	CASSLVVTGNEQFF
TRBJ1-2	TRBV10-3	CAISGTESGGYTF
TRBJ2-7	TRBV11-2	CASNFPGQGSYEQYF
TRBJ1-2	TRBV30	CAWSVRTDYGYTF
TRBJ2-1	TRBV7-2	CASSLANLGSYNEQFF
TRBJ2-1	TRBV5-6	CASSLNGQRYNEQFF
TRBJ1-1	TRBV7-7	CASSLDSNTEAFF
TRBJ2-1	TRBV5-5	CASSYLAGGTYNEQFF
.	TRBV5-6	CASSLVGSTYQYEQYF
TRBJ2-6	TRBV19	CASRLRSATSGANVLTF
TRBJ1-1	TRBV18	CASSPYQGEEAFF
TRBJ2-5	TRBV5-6	CASSLVIHGQQETQYF
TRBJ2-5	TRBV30	CAWTPQGAGETQYF
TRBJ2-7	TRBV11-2	CASSDLIDRGPAYEQYF
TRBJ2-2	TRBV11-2	CASSSPGQGYGGELFF
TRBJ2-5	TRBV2	CASRRGLAGGGETQYF
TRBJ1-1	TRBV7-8	CASSPAAGSIAQNTEAFF
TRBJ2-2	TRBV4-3	CASSQGLAGGPGGELFF
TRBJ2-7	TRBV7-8	CASSEAEGQAYEQYF
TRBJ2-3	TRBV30	CAWMEPITDTQYF
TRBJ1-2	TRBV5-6	CASSNPSGYGYTF
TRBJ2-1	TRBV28	CASSSSWLEQFF
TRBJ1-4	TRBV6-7	CASSYSYIRALTDEKLFF
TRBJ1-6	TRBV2	CANRDRVSNSPLHF
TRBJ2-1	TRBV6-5	CASRDRDRYNEQFF
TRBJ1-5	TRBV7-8	CASSDRNSNQPQHF
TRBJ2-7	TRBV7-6	CASSSRTGTSYEQYF
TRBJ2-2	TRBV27	CASLNLAGSGAGELFF
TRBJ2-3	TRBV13	CASSLGQTDTQYF
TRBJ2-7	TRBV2	CASSLTSGNSYEQYF
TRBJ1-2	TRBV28	CASSPGTGNYGYTF
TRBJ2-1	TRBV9	CASSARQASSYNEQFF
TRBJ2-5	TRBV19	CASSSRDYQETQYF